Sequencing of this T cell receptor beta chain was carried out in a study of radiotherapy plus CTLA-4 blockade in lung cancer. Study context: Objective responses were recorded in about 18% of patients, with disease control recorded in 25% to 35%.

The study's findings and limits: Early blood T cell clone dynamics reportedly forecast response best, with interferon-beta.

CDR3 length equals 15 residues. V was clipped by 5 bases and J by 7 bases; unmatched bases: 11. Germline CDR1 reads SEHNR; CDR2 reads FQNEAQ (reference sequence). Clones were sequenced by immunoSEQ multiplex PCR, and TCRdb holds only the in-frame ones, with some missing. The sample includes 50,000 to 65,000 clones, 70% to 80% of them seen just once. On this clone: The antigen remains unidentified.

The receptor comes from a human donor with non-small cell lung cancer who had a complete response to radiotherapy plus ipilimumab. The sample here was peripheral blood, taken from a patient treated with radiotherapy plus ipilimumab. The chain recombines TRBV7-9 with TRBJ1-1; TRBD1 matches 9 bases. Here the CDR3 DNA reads TGTGCCAGCAGCGCCGGGACAGGGCGAACGGATGAAGCTTTCTTT. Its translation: CASSAGTGRTDEAFF.